These 25 T cell receptor beta chains share one sample of origin, sequenced in a study of tumor-infiltrating lymphocytes in primary liver carcinoma (dated by TCRdb to the late 2010s). RNA from unsorted whole blood was extracted with TRIzol reagent, and germline DNA was obtained with the DNeasy Blood & Tissue kit. Sequenced using an Illumina HiSeq 2500. A constant-region primer and ProtoScript II reverse transcriptase were used to reverse-transcribe TCRbeta-specific cDNA from roughly 0.55 ug total RNA. TCRbeta libraries were built with three nested multiplex PCR rounds, a slightly modified ARM-PCR procedure. Each of the first two PCR rounds ran for 10 cycles and used multiplex TRBV1-TRBV30 forward primers together with a Cbeta reverse primer. TCRdb itself trimmed the public reads at Q25 with fastp, ran MiXCR and retained productive beta chains. Records with the same CDR3 protein are collapsed into one entry carrying the most frequent genes and DNA. The sample includes about 310,000 distinct CDR3 sequences, with around three fifths observed a single time. The top ten hold approximately 15% of the sample.

Specimen: peripheral blood. The receptors here all came from a woman in her twenties or thirties with primary liver carcinoma and hepatitis B virus infection.

With regard to this clonotype: A clone one base away is much larger, so this may be a read error. The chain links TRBV6-1 to TRBJ1-5, with no clear D. Germline CDR1 is MNHNS and CDR2 is SASEGT. This CDR3 is 13 amino acids long. CDR3 loop: CASCEARVRPQHF. Written as DNA, the CDR3 is TGTGCCAGCTGTGAAGCGCGGGTGCGGCCCCAGCATTTT.

For this clonotype: A much larger clone lies a single base off, so this may be a read error. The CDR3 is CSAPRGNKQFF. Here the CDR3 DNA reads TGCAGCGCCCCGAGGGGGAATAAGCAGTTCTTC. The rearrangement links TRBV29-1 to TRBJ2-1; D may be TRBD1 (6 bases). Germline-derived CDR1 and CDR2 are SQVTM and ANQGSEA. The CDR3 has 11 amino acids. Trimming stripped 7 bases from V and 11 bases from J, with 15 bases between.

This clonotype was counted a single time. The junction does not match germline at one end; this may be a read error. The chain combines TRBV7-8 with TRBJ2-1, with 9 nucleotides matching TRBD1. CDR3 size: 11 residues. From germline, CDR1 is SGHVS and CDR2 FQNEAQ. Here the CDR3 DNA reads TGTGTCAGCAGCTCCGGGACAGGGAAGCTCTTC. Encoded protein: CVSSSGTGKLF.

As DNA, the CDR3 is TGTGCCAGTAAGGAACCTGTCACAGATACGCAGTATTTT. It is translated as CASKEPVTDTQYF. V usage is TRBV28 and J usage is TRBJ2-3; no clear D. The germline gives CDR1 MDHEN, CDR2 SYDVKM. The CDR3 is 13 amino acids. Trimming stripped 9 bases from V and 2 bases from J, with 12 bases between.

The chain joins TRBV28 to TRBJ2-4; TRBD1 or TRBD2 may be the D gene (5 bases each). The CDR3 covers 15 residues. The V end was cut by 6 bases, the J end by 8 bases, with 20 bases between. In germline, CDR1 is MDHEN, CDR2 SYDVKM. CDR3 residues: CASSRCGRLGDIQYF. CDR3 bases: TGTGCCAGCAGCCGTTGCGGGCGCCTGGGGGACATTCAGTACTTC.

The V call is TRBV12-3 or TRBV12-4, the J call TRBJ2-1, with 13 positions matching TRBD2. V gave up 0 bases and J gave up 9 bases; unmatched junction bases: 8. CDR3 length equals 17 residues. CDR3 bases: TGTGCCAGCAGTTTAGCTACTACTAGCGGGAGGGTAGGTGAGCAGTTCTTC. Translating it yields CASSLATTSGRVGEQFF.

This clonotype has a handful of counts. The V and J genes are TRBV6-5 and TRBJ2-3, with D perhaps matching TRBD1 (6 bases). This CDR3 comprises 15 residues. Germline V gene sequence: CDR1 MNHEY, CDR2 SVGAGI. V shed 6 bases and J shed 0 bases, with 13 bases lying between them. The DNA of the CDR3 is TGTGCCAGCAGGAGTGGGGGCGCCAGCACAGATACGCAGTATTTT. Its translation: CASRSGGASTDTQYF.

Regarding this clonotype: This may be a read error, as it is one base from a much larger clone. The gene calls are TRBV12-3 or TRBV12-4 and TRBJ2-6; possibly TRBD2 for D (5 bases). The CDR3 has 14 residues. CDR3 protein: CASTGLSEANVLTF. The CDR3 nucleotides are TGTGCCAGCACCGGACTCTCTGAGGCCAACGTCCTGACTTTC.

This clonotype has more than one count but fewer than ten. This chain uses TRBV12-3 or TRBV12-4 with TRBJ1-5; D is possibly TRBD1 (5 bases). V was shortened by 3 bases and J by 4 bases, with 13 bases between the two germline ends. This CDR3 region has 15 residues. The CDR3 region is CASSFSGAGNQPQHF. The CDR3 bases are TGTGCCAGCAGTTTTTCCGGGGCGGGTAATCAGCCCCAGCATTTT.

This clonotype was observed a few times. CDR3 protein: CASSHLTGPNTEAFF. For the CDR3, the DNA is TGTGCCAGCAGCCACCTCACAGGGCCAAACACTGAAGCTTTCTTT. The chain has TRBV4-2 and TRBJ1-1; tentatively, D is TRBD1 (6 bases). The CDR3 is 15 amino acids. Between the trimmed V and J ends, which lost 3 bases and 2 bases, there was a span of 13 bases. CDR1 is LGHNA, CDR2 YNFKEQ, per germline.

In its sample, this clonotype was seen many times. This chain links TRBV4-2 with TRBJ2-7, with D tentatively TRBD1 (5 bases). The CDR3 contains 15 residues. The V end lost 0 bases, the J end lost 4 bases, and 13 bases lay between the germline ends. Germline loops: CDR1 LGHNA, CDR2 YNFKEQ. CDR3 loop: CASSQERQGWYEQYF. The CDR3 bases are TGTGCCAGCAGCCAAGAACGGCAGGGTTGGTACGAGCAGTACTTC.

This clonotype was seen just once. This may arise from a read error, as a much more abundant clone is one base away. This sequence joins TRBV12-3 or TRBV12-4 and TRBJ2-5, with TRBD2 as a possible D gene (5 bases). Trimming removed 8 bases at V and 4 bases at J, with 20 bases between. The CDR3 contains 15 residues. The DNA for the CDR3 is TGTGCCAGCTCCACTAGTGGGGTGCAAGCAGAGACCCAGTACTTC. This codes for CASSTSGVQAETQYF.

On this clonotype: A read error may produce the germline difference seen at one junction end. The chain links TRBV6-5 to TRBJ2-2; no definite D call. The CDR3 sequence is 16 residues long. CDR1 MNHEY and CDR2 SVGAGI come from the germline V gene. DNA of the CDR3: TGTGACAGCAGTTACGGCACAGTTACGAACACCGGGGAGCTGTTTTTT. Translation gives CDSSYGTVTNTGELFF.

In the case of this clonotype: The junction shows a germline mismatch at one end, possibly a read error. The chain carries TRBV6-2 or TRBV6-3 and TRBJ1-6; D gene ambiguous. The CDR3 extends over 11 amino acids. Germline assignment: CDR1 MNHEY and CDR2 SVGEGT. The CDR3 reads CVSSSRRTLHF. The DNA of the CDR3 is TGTGTCAGCAGTTCTAGACGGACCCTCCACTTT.

About this clonotype: A junction end diverges from the germline sequence, so it may reflect a read error. This chain links TRBV29-1 with TRBJ2-1; the match to TRBD2 covers 10 bases. CDR3 length: 15 residues. CDR1 is SQVTM and CDR2 is ANQGSEA in the germline V gene. The CDR3 nucleotides are TGCAACGTTCCTCAAGCGGGAGGGCCCGGCGATGGGCAGTTCTTC. As protein: CNVPQAGGPGDGQFF.

About this clonotype: This may be a read error, as it is one base from a much larger clone. V gene TRBV5-5 combines with J gene TRBJ2-2; no definite D call. Trimming took off 4 bases at V and 4 bases at J, with 8 bases between the two ends. CDR3 length: 13 residues. The V gene's germline CDR1 is SGHKS and CDR2 YYEKEE (reference sequence). The CDR3 DNA follows: TGTGCCAGCAGCCACCACACCACCGGGGAGCTGTTTTTT. It translates to CASSHHTTGELFF.

The J gene is TRBJ2-7, the V gene TRBV12-3 or TRBV12-4; D possibly corresponds to TRBD1 (5 bases). The V end lost 6 bases, the J end lost 1 base, and 19 bases lay between the germline ends. The CDR3 spans 16 residues. This CDR3 is CASSPGSGWLSYEQYF. The CDR3 coding sequence is TGTGCCAGCAGCCCAGGGTCAGGCTGGTTGTCCTACGAGCAGTACTTC.

This clonotype was detected only a few times. The V call is TRBV6-6, the J call TRBJ1-3, with D possibly being TRBD1 (5 bases). Trimming shortened V by 7 bases and J by 2 bases, and 21 bases separated the two germline ends. Germline V gene lookup returns CDR1 MNHNY and CDR2 SVGAGI (reference sequence). The CDR3 sequence is 17 residues long. The CDR3 nucleotides read TGTGCCAGCACCTACCTCCGGGGGTACACGACTGGAAACACCATATATTTT. It yields the protein CASTYLRGYTTGNTIYF.

This clonotype was detected ten times or more. The genes are TRBV12-3 or TRBV12-4 and TRBJ2-1; D not resolved. Trimming took off 2 bases at V and 4 bases at J, with 12 bases between the two ends. The CDR3 totals 15 residues. CDR3 sequence: CASSLSGIGYNEQFF. For the CDR3, the DNA is TGTGCCAGCAGTTTAAGTGGGATTGGTTACAATGAGCAGTTCTTC.

The chain couples TRBV11-2 to TRBJ2-1, with D possibly being TRBD2 (7 bases). V lost 11 bases, J lost 9 bases, and 20 bases lay in between. Germline assignment: CDR1 SGHAT and CDR2 FQNNGV. The CDR3 sequence is 13 residues long. CDR3 nucleotide sequence: TGTGCCGACGGGGGCGGGAGCCGAATTGAGCAGTTCTTC. Protein: CADGGGSRIEQFF.

There are many counts of this clonotype. V and J are TRBV11-2 and TRBJ2-5, with D tentatively TRBD1 (6 bases). The CDR3 is 14 residues long. Trimming cost V 5 bases and J 4 bases, with 14 bases left between them. Germline CDR1 and CDR2: SGHAT and FQNNGV. The CDR3 here is CASSTGQTGETQYF. CDR3 nucleotides: TGTGCCAGCAGCACCGGACAGACAGGAGAGACCCAGTACTTC.

In the case of this clonotype: The junction departs from germline at one end; a sequencing error may be responsible. The V and J genes are TRBV28 and TRBJ2-6, with D possibly being TRBD1 (5 bases). The CDR3 consists of 16 residues. The germline V gene has CDR1 MDHEN and CDR2 SYDVKM. CDR3 region: CASSPNGISGANVLTF. Written as DNA, the CDR3 is TGTGCCAGCAGTCCAAATGGGATTTCTGGGGCCAACGTTCTGACTTTC.

Notes on this clonotype: Its ends do not fully match the called genes, so a read error is possible. The chain uses TRBV11-2 and TRBJ2-3; no definite D call. This CDR3 is 14 amino acids long. Germline V gene lookup returns CDR1 SGHAT and CDR2 FQNNGV. CDR3 residues: CVSSLLTSTDTQYF. As DNA, the CDR3 is TGTGTCAGCAGCTTACTAACGAGTACAGATACGCAGTATTTT.

The chain carries TRBV6-2 or TRBV6-3 and TRBJ2-7, with TRBD2 matching 8 bases. Trimming removed 6 bases from V and 0 bases from J; junction bases left unmatched: 7. CDR1 and CDR2 (germline): MNHEY, SVGEGT. CDR3 length: 15 amino acids. The DNA of the CDR3 is TGTGCCAGCAGCACCACTAGCGGCTACTCCTACGAGCAGTACTTC. Amino acid sequence: CASSTTSGYSYEQYF.

Remarks on this clonotype: A much bigger clone sits one base away, suggesting this may be a read error. The chain carries TRBV6-2 or TRBV6-3 and TRBJ2-1; D is ambiguous. Trimming cost V 4 bases and J 7 bases, with 14 bases left between them. The CDR3 spans 14 residues. Germline V gives CDR1 MNHEY, CDR2 SVGEGT. CDR3 region: CASSLAVALNEQFF. The CDR3 DNA reads TGTGCCAGCAGTTTGGCGGTGGCTCTAAATGAGCAGTTCTTC.